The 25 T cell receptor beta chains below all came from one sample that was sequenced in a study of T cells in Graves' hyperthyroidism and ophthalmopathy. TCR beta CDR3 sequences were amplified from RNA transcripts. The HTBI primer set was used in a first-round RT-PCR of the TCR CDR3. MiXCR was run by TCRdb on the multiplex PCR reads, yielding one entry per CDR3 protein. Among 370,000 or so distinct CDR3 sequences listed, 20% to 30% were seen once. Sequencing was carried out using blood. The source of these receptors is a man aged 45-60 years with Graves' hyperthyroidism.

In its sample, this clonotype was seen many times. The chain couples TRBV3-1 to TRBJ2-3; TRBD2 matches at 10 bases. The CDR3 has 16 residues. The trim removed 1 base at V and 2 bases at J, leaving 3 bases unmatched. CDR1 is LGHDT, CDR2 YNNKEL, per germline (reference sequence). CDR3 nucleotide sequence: TGTGCCAGCAGCCAAGGGCTAGCGGGAGACACAGATACGCAGTATTTT. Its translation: CASSQGLAGDTDTQYF.

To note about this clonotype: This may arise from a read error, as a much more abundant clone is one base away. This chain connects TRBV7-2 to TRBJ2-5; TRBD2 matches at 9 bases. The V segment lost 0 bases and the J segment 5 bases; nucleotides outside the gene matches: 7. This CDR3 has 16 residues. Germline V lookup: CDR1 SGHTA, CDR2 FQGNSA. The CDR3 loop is CASSLAMAGGPETQYF. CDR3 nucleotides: TGTGCCAGCAGCTTAGCGATGGCGGGAGGGCCGGAGACCCAGTACTTC.

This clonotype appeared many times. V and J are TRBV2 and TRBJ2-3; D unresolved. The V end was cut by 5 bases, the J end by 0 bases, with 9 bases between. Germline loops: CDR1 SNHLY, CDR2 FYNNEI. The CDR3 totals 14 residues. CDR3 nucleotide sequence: TGTGCCAGCAGTATGTCTACTAGCACAGATACGCAGTATTTT. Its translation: CASSMSTSTDTQYF.

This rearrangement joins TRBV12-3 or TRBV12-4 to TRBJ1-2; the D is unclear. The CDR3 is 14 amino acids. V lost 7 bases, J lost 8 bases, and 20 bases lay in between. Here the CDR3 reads CASTNSGRRAGYTF. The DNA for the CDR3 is TGTGCCAGCACCAATTCCGGACGGCGGGCCGGCTACACCTTC.

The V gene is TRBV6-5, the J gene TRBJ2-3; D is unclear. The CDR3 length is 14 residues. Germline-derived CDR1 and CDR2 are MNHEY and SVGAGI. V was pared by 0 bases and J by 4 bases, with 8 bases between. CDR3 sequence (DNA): TGTGCCAGCAGTTACTCACGGGTAGCAGATACGCAGTATTTT. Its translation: CASSYSRVADTQYF.

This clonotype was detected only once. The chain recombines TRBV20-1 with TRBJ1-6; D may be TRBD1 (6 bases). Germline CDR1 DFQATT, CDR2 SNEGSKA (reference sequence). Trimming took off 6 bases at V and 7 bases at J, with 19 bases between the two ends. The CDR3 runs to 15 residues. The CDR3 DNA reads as TGCAGTGCCCCGCAACAGACAGGAATCAATTCACCCCTCCACTTT. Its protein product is CSAPQQTGINSPLHF.

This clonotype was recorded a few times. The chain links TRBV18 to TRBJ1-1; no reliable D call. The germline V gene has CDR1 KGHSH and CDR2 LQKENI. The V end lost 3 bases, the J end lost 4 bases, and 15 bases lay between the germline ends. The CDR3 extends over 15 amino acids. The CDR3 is CASSPSRGSFTEAFF. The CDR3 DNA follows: TGTGCCAGCTCACCTTCTCGGGGTAGCTTCACTGAAGCTTTCTTT.

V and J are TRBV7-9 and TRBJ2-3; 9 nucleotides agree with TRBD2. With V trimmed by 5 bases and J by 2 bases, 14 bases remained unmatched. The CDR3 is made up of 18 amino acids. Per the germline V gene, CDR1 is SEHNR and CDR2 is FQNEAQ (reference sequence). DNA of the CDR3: TGTGCCAGCAGCCGAACTATAGCGGGAGTTTCCAACACAGATACGCAGTATTTT. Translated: CASSRTIAGVSNTDTQYF.

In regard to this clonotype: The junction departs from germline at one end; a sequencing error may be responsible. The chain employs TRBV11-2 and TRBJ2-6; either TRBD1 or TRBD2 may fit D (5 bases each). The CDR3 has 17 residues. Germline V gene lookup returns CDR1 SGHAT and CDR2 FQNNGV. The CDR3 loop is CASSLAPLASGANVLAF. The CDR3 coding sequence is TGTGCCAGCAGCTTAGCCCCCCTAGCCTCTGGGGCCAACGTCCTGGCTTTC.

The CDR3 coding sequence is TGTGCCAGCAGTTCCGGACTGGCGAACACCGGGGAGCTGTTTTTT. Amino acids: CASSSGLANTGELFF. The chain links TRBV12-3 or TRBV12-4 to TRBJ2-2; possibly TRBD2 for D (5 bases). V was pared by 4 bases and J by 0 bases, with 9 bases between. This CDR3 has 15 residues.

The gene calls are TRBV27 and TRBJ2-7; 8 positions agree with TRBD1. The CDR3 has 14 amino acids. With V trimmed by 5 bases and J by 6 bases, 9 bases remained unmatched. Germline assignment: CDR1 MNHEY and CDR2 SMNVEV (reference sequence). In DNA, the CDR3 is TGTGCCAGCAGTCTCCGGACAGGGATTACCGAGCAGTACTTC. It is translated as CASSLRTGITEQYF.

The CDR3 loop reads CASRFRTSGKYNEQFF. The CDR3 DNA sequence: TGTGCCAGCAGATTTCGGACTAGCGGGAAATACAATGAGCAGTTCTTC. This chain uses TRBV12-3 or TRBV12-4 with TRBJ2-1; 12 bases line up with TRBD2. Germline trimming cut 6 bases from V and 4 bases from J; bases unmatched to any gene: 7. The CDR3 runs 16 residues.

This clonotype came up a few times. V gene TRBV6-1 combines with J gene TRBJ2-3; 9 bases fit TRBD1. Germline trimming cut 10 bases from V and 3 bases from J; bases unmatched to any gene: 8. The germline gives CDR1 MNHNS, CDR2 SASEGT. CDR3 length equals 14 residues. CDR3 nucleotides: TGTGCCACCACACAGGGGGCAAGGACAGATACGCAGTATTTT. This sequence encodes CATTQGARTDTQYF.

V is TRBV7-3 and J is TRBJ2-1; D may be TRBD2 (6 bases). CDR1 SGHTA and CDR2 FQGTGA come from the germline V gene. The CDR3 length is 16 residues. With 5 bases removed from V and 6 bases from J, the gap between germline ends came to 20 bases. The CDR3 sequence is CASSPLVGTSFNEQFF. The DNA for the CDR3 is TGTGCCAGCAGCCCCCTTGTTGGAACTAGCTTCAATGAGCAGTTCTTC.

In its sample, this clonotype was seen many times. CDR3 sequence (DNA): TGTGCCAGCAGTTCCCCGACAGGGGGAAGGGAGCAGTACTTC. It yields the protein CASSSPTGGREQYF. The V and J genes are TRBV28 and TRBJ2-7, with 9 bases aligning to TRBD1. With V trimmed by 4 bases and J by 7 bases, 8 bases remained unmatched. Germline values: CDR1 MDHEN, CDR2 SYDVKM. The CDR3 loop spans 14 amino acids.

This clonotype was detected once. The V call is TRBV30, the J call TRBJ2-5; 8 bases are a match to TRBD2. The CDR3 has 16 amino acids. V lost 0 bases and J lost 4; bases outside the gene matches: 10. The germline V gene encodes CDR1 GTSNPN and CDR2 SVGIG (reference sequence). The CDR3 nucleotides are TGTGCCTGGAGTGTATCCTGGCTAGCGGGCGGAGAGACCCAGTACTTC. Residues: CAWSVSWLAGGETQYF.

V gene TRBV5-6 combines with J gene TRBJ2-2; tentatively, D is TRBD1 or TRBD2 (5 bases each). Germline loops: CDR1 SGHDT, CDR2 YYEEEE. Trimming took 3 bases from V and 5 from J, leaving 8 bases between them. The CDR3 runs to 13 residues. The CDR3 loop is CASSWDQTGELFF. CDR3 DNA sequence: TGTGCCAGCAGCTGGGACCAAACCGGGGAGCTGTTTTTT.

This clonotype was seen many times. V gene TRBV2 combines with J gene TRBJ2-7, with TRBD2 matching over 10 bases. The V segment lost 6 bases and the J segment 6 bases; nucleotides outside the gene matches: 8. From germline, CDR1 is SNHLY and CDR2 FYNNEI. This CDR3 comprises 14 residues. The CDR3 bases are TGTGCCAGCAGGCCGACTAGCGGGTTTGGCGAGCAGTACTTC. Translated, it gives CASRPTSGFGEQYF.

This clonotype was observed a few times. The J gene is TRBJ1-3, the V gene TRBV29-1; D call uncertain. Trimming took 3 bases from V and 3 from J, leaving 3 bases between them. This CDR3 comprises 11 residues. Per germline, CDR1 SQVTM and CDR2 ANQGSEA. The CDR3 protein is CSVESGNTIYF. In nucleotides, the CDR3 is TGCAGCGTTGAGAGTGGAAACACCATATATTTT.

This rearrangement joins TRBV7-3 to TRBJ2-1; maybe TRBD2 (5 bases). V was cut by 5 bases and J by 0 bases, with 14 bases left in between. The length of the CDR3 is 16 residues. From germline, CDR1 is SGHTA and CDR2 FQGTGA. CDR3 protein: CASSPQAAASYNEQFF. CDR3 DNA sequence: TGTGCCAGCAGCCCCCAAGCGGCGGCCTCCTACAATGAGCAGTTCTTC. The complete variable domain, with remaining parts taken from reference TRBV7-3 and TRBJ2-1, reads GAGVSQTPSNKVTEKGKYVELRCDPISGHTALYWYRQSLGQGPEFLIYFQGTGAADDSGLPNDRFFAVRPEGSVSTLKIQRTERGDSAVYLCASSPQAAASYNEQFFGPGTRLTVL.

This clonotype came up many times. Written as DNA, the CDR3 is TGTGCCAGCAGTTTAGCTCGACTAGCGGGAGATTCGGATACGCAGTATTTT. This translates into CASSLARLAGDSDTQYF. The chain recombines TRBV28 with TRBJ2-3, with 12 bases identical to TRBD2. Trimming cost V 2 bases and J 6 bases; bases outside gene matches: 9. The CDR3 is made up of 17 amino acids. CDR1 and CDR2 from the germline V gene are MDHEN and SYDVKM.

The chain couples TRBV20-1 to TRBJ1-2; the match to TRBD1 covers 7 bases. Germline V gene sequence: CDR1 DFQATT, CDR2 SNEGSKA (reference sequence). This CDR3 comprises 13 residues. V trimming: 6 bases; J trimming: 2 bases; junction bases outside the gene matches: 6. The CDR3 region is CSARTGVNYGYTF. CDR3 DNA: TGCAGTGCACGGACAGGTGTCAACTATGGCTACACCTTC.

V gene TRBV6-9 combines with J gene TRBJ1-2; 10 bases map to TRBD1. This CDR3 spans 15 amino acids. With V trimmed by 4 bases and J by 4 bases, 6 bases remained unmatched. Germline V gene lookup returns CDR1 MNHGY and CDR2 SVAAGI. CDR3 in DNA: TGTGCCAGCAGTTTTTCCGGGACAGGGGTCTATGGCTACACCTTC. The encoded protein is CASSFSGTGVYGYTF.

The CDR3 spells CASSEGTSDTYEQYF. CDR3 DNA sequence: TGTGCCAGCAGTGAAGGGACTAGCGATACCTACGAGCAGTACTTC. The chain couples TRBV6-1 to TRBJ2-7, with TRBD2 matching over 9 bases. Trimming at V came to 1 base and at J to 2 bases, leaving 3 bases not matched to a gene. The CDR3 runs to 15 residues. Germline assignment: CDR1 MNHNS and CDR2 SASEGT.

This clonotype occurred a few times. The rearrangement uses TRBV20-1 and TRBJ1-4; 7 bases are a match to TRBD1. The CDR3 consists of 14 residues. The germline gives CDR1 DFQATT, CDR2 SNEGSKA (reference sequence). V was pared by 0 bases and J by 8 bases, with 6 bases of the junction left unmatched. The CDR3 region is CSAREAGGEEKLFF. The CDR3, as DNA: TGCAGTGCTAGAGAAGCAGGGGGGGAGGAAAAACTGTTTTTT.